A single sample is the source of the 9 T cell receptor beta chains below, sequenced in a study of human T cells and chemical hapten exposure. Noted time point: pre-sensitization, week 0. Treatment in this sample: therapeutic diphenylcyclopropenone sensitization with weekly scalp DPC. TCRdb passed the RACE reads through MiXCR, listing each CDR3 protein once. The table records over 85,000 distinct CDR3 sequences, 10% to 14% of them present only once. The specimen was whole blood, collected in connection with sensitization to the hapten diphenylcyclopropenone (DPC). These receptors were obtained from a woman aged 60-75 years with alopecia areata. Some clones in this sample may be carry-over from other donors' samples.

This chain links TRBV19 with TRBJ2-7; 7 nucleotides line up with TRBD1. V gave up 1 base and J gave up 1 base; unmatched junction bases: 28. Germline V gene data show CDR1 as LNHDA and CDR2 as SQIVND (reference sequence). CDR3 size: 23 residues. CDR3 in amino acids: CASSIGRGQTPEALVCLSYEQYF. As DNA, the CDR3 is TGTGCCAGTAGTATAGGAAGGGGACAGACGCCGGAGGCCCTCGTTTGCCTTTCCTACGAGCAGTACTTC.

This clonotype was counted at least ten times. The chain carries TRBV6-1 and TRBJ2-7; 8 nucleotides agree with TRBD2. Germline-derived CDR1 and CDR2 are MNHNS and SASEGT. With V trimmed by 8 bases and J by 1 base, 10 bases remained unmatched. The CDR3 contains 15 residues. The CDR3, as DNA: TGTGCCAGCGGGTCCTCCGCTAGCGGGTCCTACGAGCAGTACTTC. Its protein product is CASGSSASGSYEQYF.

This clonotype has ten or more counts. The chain is built from TRBV2 and TRBJ2-6, with D perhaps matching TRBD1 (5 bases). The V gene's germline CDR1 is SNHLY and CDR2 FYNNEI. V gave up 4 bases and J gave up 2 bases, with 15 bases separating them. The CDR3 sequence is 17 residues long. Here the CDR3 reads CASSAEKGITGANVLTF. The CDR3 DNA sequence: TGTGCCAGCAGTGCTGAAAAGGGGATAACTGGGGCCAACGTCCTGACTTTC.

The table lists this clonotype with many counts. V usage is TRBV11-2 and J usage is TRBJ2-3; D gene uncertain. The CDR3 covers 12 residues. Deletions cut 4 bases from V and 2 bases from J, with 4 bases between. Germline CDR1 SGHAT, CDR2 FQNNGV. CDR3 nucleotides: TGTGCCAGCAGCTATCTCACAGATACGCAGTATTTT. This encodes CASSYLTDTQYF.

This clonotype has a count of ten or more. The CDR3 DNA sequence: TGTGCCAGCAGTGTGGGGGGGGACACTGAAGCTTTCTTT. Its protein product is CASSVGGDTEAFF. This chain uses TRBV6-1 with TRBJ1-1, with a possible D match to TRBD1 (5 bases). Germline V gene lookup returns CDR1 MNHNS and CDR2 SASEGT. The CDR3 is made up of 13 amino acids. The V end lost 4 bases, the J end lost 3 bases, and 9 bases lay between the germline ends.

This chain uses TRBV29-1 with TRBJ2-7, with 9 bases aligning to TRBD1. Germline CDR1 and CDR2: SQVTM and ANQGSEA. The ends lost 6 bases at V and 5 bases at J; junction bases unmatched: 8. This CDR3 has 13 residues. Here the CDR3 DNA reads TGCAGCGTCGCTCCGGGACAGGGCCACGAGCAGTACTTC. This sequence encodes CSVAPGQGHEQYF.

This clonotype was counted a few times. The gene calls are TRBV6-1 and TRBJ1-2; 7 bases fit TRBD1. This CDR3 is built from 14 residues. In germline, CDR1 is MNHNS, CDR2 SASEGT. The trim removed 7 bases at V and 2 bases at J, leaving 7 bases unmatched. The CDR3 loop is CASIKDRSNYGYTF. CDR3 DNA sequence: TGTGCCAGCATTAAGGACAGGTCCAACTATGGCTACACCTTC.

V usage is TRBV29-1 and J usage is TRBJ2-3, with D possibly matching TRBD2 (7 bases). Trimming left V 2 bases short and J 3 bases short, with 15 bases between. The CDR3 is made up of 15 amino acids. Germline CDR1 is SQVTM and CDR2 is ANQGSEA. In DNA form, the CDR3 reads TGCAGCGTTGAATGGGGGGGCGCTTCGACAGATACGCAGTATTTT. It is translated as CSVEWGGASTDTQYF.

The CDR3 nucleotides read TGCAGTGCTAGTCGAGTGGGTTGGCGGGCGCTCGACCAAGAGACCCAGTACTTC. Translation gives CSASRVGWRALDQETQYF. The chain combines TRBV20-1 with TRBJ2-5, with D perhaps TRBD2 (5 bases). Germline lookup yields CDR1 DFQATT and CDR2 SNEGSKA (reference sequence). The CDR3 runs 18 residues. Trimming pared 3 bases from V and 0 bases from J, leaving 23 bases between.